Below, 16 T cell receptor beta chains from the same sample are listed, as sequenced in a study of CD8+CD57+ T cells in acquired aplastic anemia. CDR3 and TCR beta VDJ profiling relied on a genomic DNA template. Each CDR3 protein gets one entry after TCRdb re-called the reads with MiXCR. This sample has tens of thousands of distinct CDR3 sequences, with 76% found just once. Sequencing input: sorted CD4+, CD8+, or CD8+CD57+ T cells (not recorded which) from PBMCs. The receptor source for this set is a human donor in good health, serving as a control.

The V call is TRBV9, the J call TRBJ1-2; D is unclear. The CDR3 extends over 12 amino acids. Trimming took off 6 bases at V and 4 bases at J, with 10 bases between the two ends. Per germline, CDR1 SGDLS and CDR2 YYNGEE. The CDR3 reads CASTSGLYGYTF. CDR3 coding DNA: TGTGCCAGCACCTCAGGACTCTATGGCTACACCTTC.

This clonotype was seen just once. The chain has TRBV6-1 and TRBJ2-7; 7 nucleotides align to TRBD2. The germline V gene encodes CDR1 MNHNS and CDR2 SASEGT. The CDR3 totals 12 residues. V trimming: 7 bases; J trimming: 7 bases; junction bases outside the gene matches: 7. CDR3 protein: CASTGGPREQYV. The CDR3, as DNA: TGTGCCAGCACGGGGGGACCGCGTGAGCAGTACGTC.

This chain joins TRBV29-1 and TRBJ1-2; a possible D gene is TRBD1 (5 bases). The CDR3 spans 11 residues. The V gene lost 4 bases and the J gene lost 7 bases, with 10 bases spanning the gap. In germline, CDR1 is SQVTM, CDR2 ANQGSEA. CDR3 protein: CSVVGGRGYTF. The CDR3 region has the DNA TGCAGCGTTGTCGGGGGTCGTGGCTACACCTTC.

The V gene is TRBV20-1, the J gene TRBJ2-3; 9 bases match TRBD2. CDR1 is DFQATT, CDR2 SNEGSKA, per germline (reference sequence). The V and J ends lost 7 bases and 4 bases, in that order; junction bases with no gene match: 9. The CDR3 has 14 residues. CDR3 sequence: CSVPASGGSDTQYF. DNA for the CDR3: TGCAGTGTCCCGGCCAGCGGGGGGTCAGATACGCAGTATTTT.

CDR3 sequence (DNA): TGTGCCAGCAGCCTTAGCTATGGCTACACCTTC. It codes for CASSLSYGYTF. The J gene is TRBJ1-2, the V gene TRBV7-9; D is unclear. Trimming removed 5 bases from V and 4 bases from J, with 5 bases in between. The germline V gene encodes CDR1 SEHNR and CDR2 FQNEAQ (reference sequence). The CDR3 runs 11 residues.

This clonotype was picked up a small number of times. The chain carries TRBV10-3 and TRBJ2-1; TRBD2 matches 11 bases. CDR3 length: 15 amino acids. J was trimmed by 6 bases and V by 6 bases; bases with no gene match: 7. Germline CDR1 ENHRY, CDR2 SYGVKD. The CDR3 loop reads CAIRATSGDVNEQFF. The CDR3 nucleotides read TGTGCCATCAGAGCGACTAGCGGGGATGTCAATGAGCAGTTCTTC.

DNA of the CDR3: TGTGCCACCGCGACAGGGAGAGAAGCTTTCTTT. It codes for CATATGREAFF. The V and J genes are TRBV15 and TRBJ1-1; 7 bases fit TRBD1. V was clipped by 8 bases and J by 8 bases; unmatched bases: 5. Germline V CDR1 and CDR2: LNHNV, YYDKDF (reference sequence). The CDR3 covers 11 residues.

This clonotype was recorded only once. This chain connects TRBV15 to TRBJ2-5; a weak D match, TRBD2 (5 bases). V lost 2 bases and J 7 bases, leaving 14 bases between the germline ends. Germline values: CDR1 LNHNV, CDR2 YYDKDF (reference sequence). The CDR3 spans 14 residues. CDR3 sequence reads: CATSRRTGSGTQYF. CDR3 sequence (DNA): TGTGCCACCAGCAGAAGGACGGGGTCAGGGACCCAGTACTTC.

V and J are TRBV10-3 and TRBJ2-5; the D gene is possibly TRBD2 (7 bases). The V end was cut by 7 bases, the J end by 1 base, with 13 bases between. The CDR3 runs to 14 residues. Germline CDR1 and CDR2: ENHRY and SYGVKD. CDR3 amino acids: CAINGGARQETQYF. The CDR3 DNA follows: TGTGCCATCAATGGGGGGGCCCGCCAAGAGACCCAGTACTTC.

This chain uses TRBV20-1 with TRBJ2-5; 10 bases fit TRBD2. V lost 5 bases to trimming and J lost 2 bases; unmatched junction nucleotides: 5. The CDR3 consists of 14 residues. CDR1 DFQATT and CDR2 SNEGSKA come from the germline V gene (reference sequence). The DNA of the CDR3 is TGCAGTGCTCGGCTAGCGGGGGTACAAGAGACCCAGTACTTC. Translation: CSARLAGVQETQYF.

The genes are TRBV29-1 and TRBJ2-7; tentative D call: TRBD1 (5 bases). CDR1 and CDR2 (germline): SQVTM, ANQGSEA. This CDR3 has 10 residues. CDR3 coding DNA: TGCACAACCCCAGGGTTGGAACAGTACTTC. It translates to CTTPGLEQYF.

CDR3 amino acids: CSVYPGTGENYGYTF. CDR3 coding DNA: TGCAGCGTCTATCCCGGGACAGGAGAGAACTATGGCTACACCTTC. This sequence joins TRBV29-1 and TRBJ1-2; 8 nucleotides match TRBD1. There are 15 residues in the CDR3. Germline CDR1 is SQVTM and CDR2 is ANQGSEA. Germline trimming cut 6 bases from V and 2 bases from J; bases unmatched to any gene: 11.

This clonotype was seen more than once but under ten times. The V and J genes are TRBV15 and TRBJ2-7; 7 bases fit TRBD1. V shed 5 bases, J shed 4 bases, and the junction held 8 bases outside the gene matches. Germline assignment: CDR1 LNHNV and CDR2 YYDKDF (reference sequence). This CDR3 is 14 amino acids long. The CDR3 DNA sequence: TGTGCCACCAGCCTCGACAGGGTCCGGTACGAGCAGTACTTC. This encodes CATSLDRVRYEQYF.

The chain combines TRBV15 with TRBJ1-1; D gene unclear. This CDR3 is 13 amino acids long. Germline V gives CDR1 LNHNV, CDR2 YYDKDF (reference sequence). Between the trimmed V and J ends, which lost 0 bases and 8 bases, there was a span of 10 bases. The CDR3 protein is CATSRDFGTEAFF. The CDR3 DNA reads as TGTGCCACCAGCAGAGATTTTGGCACAGAAGCTTTCTTT.

The CDR3: CASSQETSTDTQYF. CDR3 nucleotides: TGTGCCAGCAGCCAAGAAACTAGCACAGATACGCAGTATTTT. The rearrangement joins TRBV4-2 to TRBJ2-3, with D unclear. Trimming shortened V by 0 bases and J by 0 bases, and 4 bases separated the two germline ends. Per the germline V gene, CDR1 is LGHNA and CDR2 is YNFKEQ. The CDR3 length is 14 residues.

The rearrangement links TRBV15 to TRBJ2-5; TRBD2 aligns across 7 bases. This CDR3 has 15 residues. Germline V gives CDR1 LNHNV, CDR2 YYDKDF (reference sequence). The V and J ends lost 3 bases and 4 bases, in that order; junction bases with no gene match: 8. Here the CDR3 reads CATSSPAGERETQYF. The CDR3 DNA follows: TGTGCCACCAGCAGCCCCGCGGGGGAGAGAGAGACCCAGTACTTC.